The 24 T cell receptor beta chains given below trace back to one sample, sequenced in a study of blood T cell repertoires in COVID-19. TCRdb's table, derived via immunoSEQ multiplex PCR, lists solely in-frame clones and lacks some. The sample contains about 150,000 clones, approximately 90% of which appear only once. Sequencing input: PBMCs or T cells enriched from blood (not recorded which). These receptors were collected from a woman aged 40 to 49 who had been exposed to COVID-19.

The chain couples TRBV19 to TRBJ2-6; a weak D match, TRBD2 (6 bases). Germline assignment: CDR1 LNHDA and CDR2 SQIVND (reference sequence). Trimming shortened V by 8 bases and J by 0 bases, and 11 bases separated the two germline ends. The CDR3 has 15 amino acids. This CDR3 reads CASDSGSSGANVLTF. The CDR3, as DNA: TGTGCCAGTGACTCCGGGAGCTCTGGGGCCAACGTCCTGACTTTC.

V usage is TRBV14 and J usage is TRBJ2-3; 7 bases line up with TRBD1. V shed 4 bases and J 1 base; nucleotides not matched to a gene: 5. Germline V gene lookup returns CDR1 SGHDN and CDR2 FVKESK. The CDR3 spans 15 residues. The CDR3 reads CASSPRQGGTDTQYF. In DNA, the CDR3 is TGTGCCAGCAGCCCCCGACAGGGCGGCACAGATACGCAGTATTTT. The variable domain in full, completed from reference TRBV14 and TRBJ2-3, reads EAGVTQFPSHSVIEKGQTVTLRCDPISGHDNLYWYRRVMGKEIKFLLHFVKESKQDESGMPNNRFLAERTGGTYSTLKVQPAELEDSGVYFCASSPRQGGTDTQYFGPGTRLTVL.

V gene TRBV28 combines with J gene TRBJ2-7; 9 bases are a match to TRBD2. From germline, CDR1 is MDHEN and CDR2 SYDVKM. The J segment lost 4 bases and the V segment lost 4 bases, leaving 5 bases of the junction unmatched. This CDR3 is built from 14 residues. DNA of the CDR3: TGTGCCAGCAGTTCGGGACTAGCTCCGTACGAGCAGTACTTC. It is translated as CASSSGLAPYEQYF.

The chain employs TRBV6-5 and TRBJ2-7, with 7 nucleotides matching TRBD2. CDR3 length equals 14 residues. The V gene's germline CDR1 is MNHEY and CDR2 SVGAGI. With V trimmed by 7 bases and J by 3 bases, 9 bases remained unmatched. The CDR3 sequence is CASIGAGEHYEQYF. CDR3 sequence (DNA): TGTGCCAGCATCGGGGCGGGAGAGCACTACGAGCAGTACTTC.

The V and J genes are TRBV7-2 and TRBJ1-2; the D gene is possibly TRBD1 (6 bases). Germline values: CDR1 SGHTA, CDR2 FQGNSA. Trimming took 3 bases from V and 6 from J, leaving 17 bases between them. The CDR3 loop spans 15 amino acids. The CDR3 region is CASSFRSLGANGYTF. As DNA, the CDR3 is TGTGCCAGCAGCTTTCGAAGCTTGGGGGCGAATGGCTACACCTTC. Full variable domain (remainder filled in from reference TRBV7-2 and TRBJ1-2): GAGVSQSPSNKVTEKGKDVELRCDPISGHTALYWYRQSLGQGLEFLIYFQGNSAPDKSGLPSDRFSAERTGGSVSTLTIQRTQQEDSAVYLCASSFRSLGANGYTFGSGTRLTVV.

The chain has TRBV7-2 and TRBJ2-5, with 7 bases aligning to TRBD1. Looked up from germline, CDR1 is SGHTA and CDR2 is FQGNSA. V lost 5 bases and J lost 2; bases outside the gene matches: 8. CDR3 length equals 15 residues. The CDR3 nucleotides read TGTGCCAGCAGCGCAGGGGGAGTTCGGCAAGAGACCCAGTACTTC. This encodes CASSAGGVRQETQYF.

The rearrangement links TRBV6-1 to TRBJ2-7, with 9 bases matching TRBD1. Germline V CDR1 and CDR2: MNHNS, SASEGT. With V trimmed by 4 bases and J by 6 bases, 13 bases remained unmatched. This CDR3 has 16 residues. The CDR3 sequence is CASSVTGTGHQGEQYF. The CDR3 nucleotides read TGTGCCAGCAGTGTAACCGGGACAGGGCACCAGGGCGAGCAGTACTTC.

This sequence joins TRBV2 and TRBJ1-1, with D uncertain. This CDR3 has 14 residues. Germline V gene data show CDR1 as SNHLY and CDR2 as FYNNEI. Trimming removed 4 bases from V and 5 bases from J, with 14 bases in between. Here the CDR3 DNA reads TGTGCCAGCAGTGGAATCGGGTTAAATACTGAAGCTTTCTTT. As protein: CASSGIGLNTEAFF.

The rearrangement joins TRBV4-2 to TRBJ2-3, with 7 nucleotides matching TRBD2. This CDR3 has 16 amino acids. Germline CDR1 and CDR2: LGHNA and YNFKEQ. Trimming cost V 4 bases and J 0 bases; bases outside gene matches: 7. The CDR3 loop reads CASSPLSGVSTDTQYF. In DNA form, the CDR3 reads TGTGCCAGCAGCCCTTTGAGCGGGGTCAGCACAGATACGCAGTATTTT.

The chain uses TRBV5-6 and TRBJ1-1; 9 bases are shared with TRBD1. V shed 6 bases and J 3 bases; nucleotides not matched to a gene: 6. The CDR3 totals 14 residues. Germline CDR1 and CDR2: SGHDT and YYEEEE. Written as DNA, the CDR3 is TGTGCCAGCACCGGGACAGGGAAGGACACTGAAGCTTTCTTT. As protein: CASTGTGKDTEAFF.

This sequence joins TRBV5-1 and TRBJ1-1, with D uncertain. The CDR3 extends over 12 amino acids. Germline lookup yields CDR1 SGHRS and CDR2 YFSETQ. Trimming removed 3 bases from V and 0 bases from J, with 3 bases in between. DNA of the CDR3: TGCGCCAGCAGCTCCATGAACACTGAAGCTTTCTTT. This sequence encodes CASSSMNTEAFF.

In nucleotides, the CDR3 is TGTGCCAGCAGCCGCGCCTCAACGGGGAGGGGGGCAGATACGCAGTATTTT. Encoded protein: CASSRASTGRGADTQYF. V gene TRBV11-2 combines with J gene TRBJ2-3; D perhaps matches TRBD2 (7 bases). The CDR3 is 17 amino acids. Germline-derived CDR1 and CDR2 are SGHAT and FQNNGV. The V gene lost 5 bases and the J gene lost 4 bases, with 22 bases spanning the gap.

This sequence joins TRBV2 and TRBJ2-5, with 11 bases that match TRBD2. From germline, CDR1 is SNHLY and CDR2 FYNNEI. This CDR3 has 15 amino acids. The V and J ends lost 6 bases and 4 bases, in that order; junction bases with no gene match: 7. CDR3 protein: CASRRTSGGSETQYF. Here the CDR3 DNA reads TGTGCCAGCAGGAGAACTAGCGGGGGATCAGAGACCCAGTACTTC.

The rearrangement uses TRBV3-1 (or the pseudogene TRBV3-2) and TRBJ2-3; D possibly corresponds to TRBD2 (5 bases). Deletions cut 4 bases from V and 0 bases from J, with 8 bases between. This CDR3 is 14 amino acids long. Germline values: CDR1 LGHDT, CDR2 YNNKEL (reference sequence). The CDR3 bases are TGTGCCAGCAGCCTGAGGGTTAGCACAGATACGCAGTATTTT. Translation gives CASSLRVSTDTQYF.

The CDR3 protein is CATSQRQDQPQHF. CDR3 nucleotides: TGTGCCACCAGTCAAAGACAGGATCAGCCCCAGCATTTT. This chain connects TRBV15 to TRBJ1-5; the D gene is possibly TRBD1 (6 bases). This CDR3 spans 13 amino acids. Per the germline V gene, CDR1 is LNHNV and CDR2 is YYDKDF (reference sequence). V lost 6 bases, J lost 5 bases, and 11 bases lay in between.

This chain links TRBV4-1 with TRBJ2-7, with 11 bases lining up with TRBD2. The CDR3 extends over 15 amino acids. The V gene end was trimmed by 1 base and the J gene end by 7 bases; junction bases not matched to a gene: 6. Germline values: CDR1 MGHRA, CDR2 YSYEKL. In DNA, the CDR3 is TGCGCCAGCAGCCAAGTAGCGGGAGGGCCCAATGAGCAGTACTTC. Its translation: CASSQVAGGPNEQYF.

This clone was seen once. The genes are TRBV6-5 and TRBJ1-1; 8 bases are a match to TRBD1. This CDR3 is 12 amino acids long. The germline CDR1 and CDR2 sequences are MNHEY and SVGAGI. V was pared by 6 bases and J by 8 bases, with 5 bases of the junction left unmatched. This chain's CDR3 is CASSLGQGEAFF. Written as DNA, the CDR3 is TGTGCCAGCAGCCTCGGACAGGGAGAAGCTTTCTTT.

This clone was picked up one time. The rearrangement joins TRBV2 to TRBJ1-5, with 10 positions matching TRBD1. The CDR3 loop spans 13 amino acids. V shed 7 bases and J 7 bases; nucleotides not matched to a gene: 4. Germline CDR1 and CDR2: SNHLY and FYNNEI. CDR3 sequence: CASNGQGGQPQHF. CDR3 coding DNA: TGTGCCAGCAACGGACAGGGGGGACAGCCCCAGCATTTT.

The chain uses TRBV6-5 and TRBJ1-2; tentative D call: TRBD1 (5 bases). The CDR3 runs 15 residues. Germline assignment: CDR1 MNHEY and CDR2 SVGAGI. Trimming stripped 7 bases from V and 3 bases from J, with 18 bases between. The CDR3 reads CASTTTGLGDYGYTF. Written as DNA, the CDR3 is TGTGCCAGCACTACCACGGGACTAGGGGACTATGGCTACACCTTC.

This clone was observed once. The chain has TRBV10-2 and TRBJ1-1; no definite D call. Germline V gene data show CDR1 as WSHSY and CDR2 as SAAADI. This CDR3 has 14 amino acids. Trimming left V 0 bases short and J 1 base short, with 6 bases between. The CDR3 sequence is CASSESRQNTEAFF. The CDR3 DNA follows: TGCGCCAGCAGTGAGTCAAGACAGAACACTGAAGCTTTCTTT.

The chain joins TRBV3-1 (or the pseudogene TRBV3-2) to TRBJ2-3; the D call may be TRBD1 or TRBD2 (7 bases each). Germline loops: CDR1 LGHDT, CDR2 YNNKEL (reference sequence). The CDR3 runs to 14 residues. Trimming cost V 7 bases and J 2 bases, with 13 bases left between them. This chain's CDR3 is CASTQGGVTDTQYF. The CDR3 DNA sequence: TGTGCCAGCACCCAGGGGGGGGTCACAGATACGCAGTATTTT.

This chain connects TRBV6-5 to TRBJ1-3, with D perhaps matching TRBD1 (6 bases). Germline values: CDR1 MNHEY, CDR2 SVGAGI. The CDR3 is made up of 15 amino acids. Trimming left V 8 bases short and J 0 bases short, with 14 bases between. In nucleotides, the CDR3 is TGTGCCAGCTTAGACCGGACAGCCTCTGGAAACACCATATATTTT. Residues: CASLDRTASGNTIYF.

The CDR3: CASSQRTGYEQYF. The CDR3 DNA is TGCGCCAGCAGCCAACGGACAGGGTACGAGCAGTACTTC. The rearrangement joins TRBV4-3 to TRBJ2-7; 8 bases line up with TRBD1. This CDR3 has 13 residues. The germline V gene has CDR1 LGHNA and CDR2 YSLEER. The V and J ends lost 2 bases and 4 bases, in that order; junction bases with no gene match: 1.

The chain employs TRBV27 and TRBJ2-3; D is perhaps TRBD2 (5 bases). Trimming removed 5 bases from V and 3 bases from J, with 21 bases in between. This CDR3 region has 17 residues. Germline assignment: CDR1 MNHEY and CDR2 SMNVEV (reference sequence). This CDR3 reads CASSRDYSVTGTDTQYF. The CDR3 DNA follows: TGTGCCAGCAGTCGGGATTATTCCGTAACCGGAACAGATACGCAGTATTTT.